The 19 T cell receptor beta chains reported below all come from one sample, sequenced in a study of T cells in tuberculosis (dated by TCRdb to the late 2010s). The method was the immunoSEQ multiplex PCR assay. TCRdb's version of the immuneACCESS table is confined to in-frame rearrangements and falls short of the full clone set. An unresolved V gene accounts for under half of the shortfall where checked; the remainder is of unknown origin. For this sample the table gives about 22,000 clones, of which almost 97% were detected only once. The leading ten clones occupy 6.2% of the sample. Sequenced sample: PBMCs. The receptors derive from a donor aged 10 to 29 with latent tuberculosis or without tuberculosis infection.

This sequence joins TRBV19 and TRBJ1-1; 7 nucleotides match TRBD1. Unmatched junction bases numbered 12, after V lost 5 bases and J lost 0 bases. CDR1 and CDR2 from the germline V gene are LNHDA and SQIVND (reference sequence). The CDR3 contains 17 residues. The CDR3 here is CASSSAPGQIMNTEAFF. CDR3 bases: TGTGCCAGTAGTTCCGCTCCGGGACAGATAATGAACACTGAAGCTTTCTTT. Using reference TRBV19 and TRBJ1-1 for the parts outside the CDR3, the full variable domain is DGGITQSPKYLFRKEGQNVTLSCEQNLNHDAMYWYRQDPGQGLRLIYYSQIVNDFQKGDIAEGYSVSREKKESFPLTVTSAQKNPTAFYLCASSSAPGQIMNTEAFFGQGTRLTVV.

CDR3 sequence reads: CASSAGASGRPGELFF. As DNA, the CDR3 is TGTGCCAGCAGTGCCGGGGCTAGCGGGAGGCCCGGGGAGCTGTTTTTT. This rearrangement joins TRBV25-1 to TRBJ2-2; 11 bases line up with TRBD2. The CDR3 consists of 16 residues. Germline CDR1 and CDR2: MGHDK and SYGVNS. With V trimmed by 4 bases and J by 6 bases, 7 bases remained unmatched. The full variable domain, rest sourced from reference TRBV25-1 and TRBJ2-2, is EADIYQTPRYLVIGTGKKITLECSQTMGHDKMYWYQQDPGMELHLIHYSYGVNSTEKGDLSSESTVSRIRTEHFPLTLESARPSHTSQYLCASSAGASGRPGELFFGEGSRLTVL.

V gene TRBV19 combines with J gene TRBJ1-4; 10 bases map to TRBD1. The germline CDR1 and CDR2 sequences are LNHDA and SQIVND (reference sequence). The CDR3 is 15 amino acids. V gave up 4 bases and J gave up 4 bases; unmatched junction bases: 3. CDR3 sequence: CASSTRTGGNEKLFF. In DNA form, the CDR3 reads TGTGCCAGTAGTACTAGGACAGGGGGTAATGAAAAACTGTTTTTT.

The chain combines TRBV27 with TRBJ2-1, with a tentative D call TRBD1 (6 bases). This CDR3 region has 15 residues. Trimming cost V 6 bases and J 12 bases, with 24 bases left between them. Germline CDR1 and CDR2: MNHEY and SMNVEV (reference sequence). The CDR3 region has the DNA TGTGCCAGCAGCCCGAGGACAGTACGGACTGGGTGGCAGTTCTTC. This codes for CASSPRTVRTGWQFF.

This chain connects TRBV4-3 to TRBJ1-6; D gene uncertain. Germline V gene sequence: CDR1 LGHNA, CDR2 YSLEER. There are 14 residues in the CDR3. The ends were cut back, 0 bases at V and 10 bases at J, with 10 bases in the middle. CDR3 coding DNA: TGCGCCAGCAGCCAAGACCATCCTCGGTCACCCCTCCACTTT. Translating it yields CASSQDHPRSPLHF.

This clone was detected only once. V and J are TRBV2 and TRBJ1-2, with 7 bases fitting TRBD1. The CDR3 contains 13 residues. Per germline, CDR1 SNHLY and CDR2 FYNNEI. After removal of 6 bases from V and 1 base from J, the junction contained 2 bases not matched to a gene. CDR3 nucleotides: TGTGCCAGCAGCGGGACAGATAACTATGGCTACACCTTC. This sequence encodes CASSGTDNYGYTF.

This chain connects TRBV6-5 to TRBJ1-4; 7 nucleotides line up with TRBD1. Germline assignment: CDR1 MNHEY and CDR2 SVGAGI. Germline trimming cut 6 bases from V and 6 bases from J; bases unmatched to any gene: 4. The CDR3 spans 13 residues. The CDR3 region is CASRRGQHEKLFF. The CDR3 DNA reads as TGTGCCAGCAGAAGGGGGCAACATGAAAAACTGTTTTTT.

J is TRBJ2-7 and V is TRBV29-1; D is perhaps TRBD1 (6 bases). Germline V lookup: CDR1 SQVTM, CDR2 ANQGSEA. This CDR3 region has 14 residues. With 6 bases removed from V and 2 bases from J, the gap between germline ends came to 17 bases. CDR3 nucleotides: TGCAGCGTCCGGGACACCACTGGGGCCTACGAGCAGTACTTC. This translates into CSVRDTTGAYEQYF.

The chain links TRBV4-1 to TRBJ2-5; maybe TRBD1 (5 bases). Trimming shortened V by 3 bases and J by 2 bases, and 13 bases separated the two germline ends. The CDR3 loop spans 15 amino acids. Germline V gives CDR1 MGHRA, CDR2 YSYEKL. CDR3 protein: CASSHGLGEQETQYF. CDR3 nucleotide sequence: TGCGCCAGCAGCCACGGTTTAGGGGAACAAGAGACCCAGTACTTC.

CDR3 residues: CASSPSQATSGNPYNEQFF. The CDR3 DNA sequence: TGTGCCAGCTCACCTTCGCAAGCGACTAGCGGGAACCCCTACAATGAGCAGTTCTTC. This chain joins TRBV18 and TRBJ2-1, with 11 positions matching TRBD2. The J segment lost 2 bases and the V segment lost 3 bases, leaving 12 bases of the junction unmatched. The V gene's germline CDR1 is KGHSH and CDR2 LQKENI. The CDR3 has 19 residues.

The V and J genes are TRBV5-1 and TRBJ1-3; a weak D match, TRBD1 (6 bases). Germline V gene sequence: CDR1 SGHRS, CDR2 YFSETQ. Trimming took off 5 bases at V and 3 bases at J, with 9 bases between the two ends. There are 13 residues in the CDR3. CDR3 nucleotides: TGCGCCAGCAGTTTGACAGGTGGAAACACCATATATTTT. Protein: CASSLTGGNTIYF.

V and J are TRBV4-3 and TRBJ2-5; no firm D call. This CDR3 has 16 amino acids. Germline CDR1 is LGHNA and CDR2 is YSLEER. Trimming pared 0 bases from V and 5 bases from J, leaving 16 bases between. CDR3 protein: CASSQDPASASETQYF. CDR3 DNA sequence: TGCGCCAGCAGCCAAGATCCAGCGTCCGCTAGTGAGACCCAGTACTTC.

The CDR3 DNA reads as TGTGCCAGTAGTATATCCGTTCAGCGGGTCAATGGCGGCTACACCTTC. Encoded protein: CASSISVQRVNGGYTF. This chain connects TRBV19 to TRBJ1-2; no firm D call. V was clipped by 2 bases and J by 8 bases, with 21 bases between them. Looked up from germline, CDR1 is LNHDA and CDR2 is SQIVND (reference sequence). The CDR3 sequence is 16 residues long.

CDR3 region: CASSSHYYSYNEQFF. Here the CDR3 DNA reads TGCGCCAGCAGCTCTCACTACTACTCCTACAATGAGCAGTTCTTC. V and J are TRBV5-1 and TRBJ2-1, with unresolved D. In germline, CDR1 is SGHRS, CDR2 YFSETQ. V lost 3 bases and J lost 0, with 10 bases in between. The CDR3 totals 15 residues.

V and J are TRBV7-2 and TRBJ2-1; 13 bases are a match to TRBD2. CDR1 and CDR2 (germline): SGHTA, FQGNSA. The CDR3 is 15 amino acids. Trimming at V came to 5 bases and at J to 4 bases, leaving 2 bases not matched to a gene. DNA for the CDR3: TGTGCCAGCAGCATGACTAGCGGGGGGTACAATGAGCAGTTCTTC. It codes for CASSMTSGGYNEQFF.

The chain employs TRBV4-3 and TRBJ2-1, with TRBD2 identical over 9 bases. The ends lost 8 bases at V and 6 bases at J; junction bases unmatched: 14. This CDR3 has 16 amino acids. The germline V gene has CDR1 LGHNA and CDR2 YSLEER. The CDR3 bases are TGCGCCAGCTCCTCGCGGGGGGGAATCCTGACCAATGAGCAGTTCTTC. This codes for CASSSRGGILTNEQFF.

Here the CDR3 DNA reads TGTGCCAGCAGCCCCCCGGGAGCTAATAATTCACCCCTCCACTTT. Amino acids: CASSPPGANNSPLHF. V usage is TRBV5-6 and J usage is TRBJ1-6; no firm D call. Looked up from germline, CDR1 is SGHDT and CDR2 is YYEEEE. The CDR3 sequence is 15 residues long. V was shortened by 4 bases and J by 5 bases, with 13 bases between the two germline ends.

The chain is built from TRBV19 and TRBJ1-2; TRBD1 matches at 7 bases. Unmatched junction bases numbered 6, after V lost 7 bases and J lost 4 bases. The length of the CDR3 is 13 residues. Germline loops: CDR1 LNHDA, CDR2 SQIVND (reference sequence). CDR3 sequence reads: CASTTGVFYGYTF. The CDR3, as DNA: TGTGCCAGTACCACAGGGGTCTTCTATGGCTACACCTTC.

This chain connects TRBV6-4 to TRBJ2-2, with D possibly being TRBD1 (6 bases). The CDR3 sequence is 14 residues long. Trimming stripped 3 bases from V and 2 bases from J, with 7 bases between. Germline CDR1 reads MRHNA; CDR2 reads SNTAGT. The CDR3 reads CASSEQGNTGELFF. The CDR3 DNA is TGTGCCAGCAGTGAACAGGGAAACACCGGGGAGCTGTTTTTT.